The 12 T cell receptor beta chains presented below share a single source sample, sequenced in a study of early T cells in non-severe SARS-CoV-2 infection. TCRdb reprocessed the 5' RACE reads via MiXCR and lists one record per CDR3 protein. The sample carries 35,000 to 45,000 distinct CDR3 sequences, almost 6% recorded once. Sample: whole blood. Receptors were obtained from an adult who was a healthcare worker with PCR-confirmed SARS-CoV-2 infection or an uninfected control (not recorded which).

The sample holds many counts of this clonotype. The chain couples TRBV7-9 to TRBJ2-5; D call uncertain. Germline loops: CDR1 SEHNR, CDR2 FQNEAQ (reference sequence). The V end was cut by 10 bases, the J end by 2 bases, with 14 bases between. The CDR3 is made up of 13 amino acids. The CDR3 DNA reads as TGTGCCACCAAACCGGGCTTACAAGAGACCCAGTACTTC. It is translated as CATKPGLQETQYF.

The V and J genes are TRBV7-9 and TRBJ2-7, with D perhaps matching TRBD1 (5 bases). The CDR3 consists of 13 residues. Germline V gives CDR1 SEHNR, CDR2 FQNEAQ (reference sequence). Trimming shortened V by 5 bases and J by 2 bases, and 10 bases separated the two germline ends. This CDR3 is CASSHRLTYEQYF. The CDR3 coding sequence is TGTGCCAGCAGCCACAGGCTAACCTACGAGCAGTACTTC.

This clonotype was seen a few times. The CDR3, as DNA: TGTGCCAGCAGCTGGGCTTTAGATGAAAAACTGTTTTTT. Its translation: CASSWALDEKLFF. The V and J genes are TRBV13 and TRBJ1-4; D not certain. In germline, CDR1 is PRHDT, CDR2 FYEKMQ (reference sequence). CDR3 length equals 13 residues. Trimming took off 4 bases at V and 6 bases at J, with 9 bases between the two ends. Full variable domain (outside the CDR3, taken from reference TRBV13 and TRBJ1-4): AAGVIQSPRHLIKEKRETATLKCYPIPRHDTVYWYQQGPGQDPQFLISFYEKMQSDKGSIPDRFSAQQFSDYHSELNMSSLELGDSALYFCASSWALDEKLFFGSGTQLSVL.

This clonotype occurred many times. This rearrangement joins TRBV11-2 to TRBJ2-6; TRBD1 matches 8 bases. V was clipped by 3 bases and J by 6 bases; unmatched bases: 7. Germline V gene data show CDR1 as SGHAT and CDR2 as FQNNGV. The CDR3 spans 16 residues. The CDR3 spells CASSFTGGREANVLTF. The CDR3, as DNA: TGTGCCAGCAGCTTTACAGGGGGACGGGAGGCCAACGTCCTGACTTTC.

The table lists this clonotype with many counts. The gene calls are TRBV4-1 and TRBJ1-1, with 7 bases fitting TRBD1. The V and J ends lost 0 bases and 6 bases, in that order; junction bases with no gene match: 7. CDR1 is MGHRA, CDR2 YSYEKL, per germline. The CDR3 sequence is 15 residues long. Written as DNA, the CDR3 is TGCGCCAGCAGCCAAGACACAGGGGTGCTAGCTGAAGCTTTCTTT. This codes for CASSQDTGVLAEAFF.

This clonotype has ten or more counts. The chain combines TRBV12-3 or TRBV12-4 with TRBJ1-2, with TRBD1 matching 8 bases. The CDR3 loop spans 16 amino acids. Trimming removed 5 bases from V and 2 bases from J; junction bases left unmatched: 10. In DNA, the CDR3 is TGTGCCAGCAGTATGCTGCGGACAGGGATGAACTATGGCTACACCTTC. Translated, it gives CASSMLRTGMNYGYTF.

Ten or more counts support this clonotype. This sequence joins TRBV6-2 or TRBV6-3 and TRBJ1-6; D remains unclear. V lost 6 bases and J 5 bases, leaving 11 bases between the germline ends. This CDR3 is built from 14 residues. From germline, CDR1 is MNHEY and CDR2 SVGEGT. The CDR3: CASRRLGDNSPLHF. The CDR3 nucleotides are TGTGCCAGCAGGCGCTTGGGTGATAATTCACCCCTCCACTTT.

V and J are TRBV2 and TRBJ1-2; D gene uncertain. Germline CDR1 and CDR2: SNHLY and FYNNEI. V lost 7 bases, J lost 6 bases, and 12 bases lay in between. This CDR3 contains 12 residues. The CDR3 sequence: CASNPEKDGYTF. The CDR3 nucleotides read TGTGCCAGCAATCCTGAGAAGGATGGCTACACCTTC.

In its sample, this clonotype was seen many times. This chain joins TRBV10-3 and TRBJ2-1, with 12 nucleotides matching TRBD2. J lost 2 bases, V lost 5 bases, and 13 bases had no gene match. Germline assignment: CDR1 ENHRY and CDR2 SYGVKD. The CDR3 loop spans 19 amino acids. CDR3 DNA: TGTGCCATCAGTCCCATCCCTAGCGGGAGGGATAATACCTACAATGAGCAGTTCTTC. Protein sequence: CAISPIPSGRDNTYNEQFF.

This clonotype was found a few times. Possible read error: a much larger clone is one base away. V gene TRBV5-6 combines with J gene TRBJ1-6; perhaps TRBD1 as D (5 bases). V was pared by 4 bases and J by 3 bases, with 11 bases between. The CDR3 has 15 residues. CDR1 SGHDT and CDR2 YYEEEE come from the germline V gene. Here the CDR3 DNA reads TGTGCCAGCAGCCCGGGGGGGTTCTATAATTCACCCCTCCACTTT. It yields the protein CASSPGGFYNSPLHF.

The rearrangement links TRBV10-1 to TRBJ2-1; 10 bases are a match to TRBD2. Germline V gene sequence: CDR1 WNHNN, CDR2 SYGVQD (reference sequence). This CDR3 region has 16 residues. V was clipped by 3 bases and J by 8 bases; unmatched bases: 10. The CDR3, as DNA: TGCGCCAGCAGTGACGGGCTAGCGGGAGAATTTGATGAGCAGTTCTTC. Translation: CASSDGLAGEFDEQFF.

This clonotype was picked up many times. V usage is TRBV9 and J usage is TRBJ2-7, with D perhaps matching TRBD2 (6 bases). V gave up 0 bases and J gave up 2 bases, with 21 bases separating them. CDR3 length: 18 residues. CDR1 is SGDLS and CDR2 is YYNGEE in the germline V gene. CDR3 nucleotide sequence: TGTGCCAGCAGCGTAGGGAAACTAGCTGGAAACGATGCCTACGAGCAGTACTTC. This gives the protein CASSVGKLAGNDAYEQYF.